These T cell receptor beta chains were read from a single sample in a study of T cells in localized non-small cell lung cancer. Sequencing used immunoSEQ multiplex PCR; TCRdb keeps in-frame clones, though not all of them. Of roughly 72,000 clones listed, around 80% are singletons. The starting material was peripheral blood, obtained before any cancer treatment. Receptors originate from a female donor of 60 years or more with stage I lung adenocarcinoma. Each CDR3 is given with its conserved first and last residue. A D gene is named only where the DNA matches it firmly. A clone size is listed for some rows: how often the clone was seen (once, few, many), or a class if it is expanded.

j_call clone_size v_call d_call cdr3_nt cdr3_aa
TRBJ1-2 NA TRBV19 NA TGTGCCAGTAGTGCGTACAGACAAGCAGCTAACTATGGCTACACCTTC CASSAYRQAANYGYTF
TRBJ2-5 NA TRBV11-3 NA TGTGCCAGCAGCGAAGCGGTGCGGGGTCCCCAGTACTTC CASSEAVRGPQYF
TRBJ1-2 NA TRBV5-1 TRBD1 TGCGCCAGCAGCTTGGGACAGGGAAGCTATGGCTACACCTTC CASSLGQGSYGYTF
TRBJ1-5 once TRBV6-6 NA TGTGCCAGCGTTGGGGGGAATCAGCCCCAGCATTTT CASVGGNQPQHF
TRBJ2-1 NA TRBV5-6 NA TGTGCCAGCAGTCGAACAGCCTACAATGAGCAGTTCTTC CASSRTAYNEQFF
TRBJ1-2 NA TRBV6-1 TRBD1 TGTGCCAGCAGTGAAGCTGTAGGGACAGTGTATGGCTACACCTTC CASSEAVGTVYGYTF
TRBJ1-4 NA TRBV7-4 NA TGTGCCAGCAGCTTCCTCGGGGCAACTAATGAAAAACTGTTTTTT CASSFLGATNEKLFF
TRBJ2-2 NA TRBV7-3 TRBD2 TGTGCCAGCAGCTTAGCGCGAGCGGGGGGAGGCACCGGGGAGCTGTTTTTT CASSLARAGGGTGELFF
TRBJ1-1 NA TRBV6-5 NA TGTGCCAGCAGGGCGGGACAAGCAACTGAAGCTTTCTTT CASRAGQATEAFF
TRBJ2-7 NA TRBV27 NA TGTGCCAGCAGTTTGGAAAGTAGCTCCTACGAGCAGTACTTC CASSLESSSYEQYF
TRBJ2-7 NA TRBV9 NA TGTGCCAGCAGCGTAGGTCCCAGGGAATACGAGCAGTACTTC CASSVGPREYEQYF
TRBJ1-2 NA TRBV11-2 NA TGTGCCAGCAGCTTAGGCACAATCTATGGCTACACCTTC CASSLGTIYGYTF
TRBJ2-1 NA TRBV19 NA TGTGCCAGTAGTATGTTGGCGGGCGCCCTCTACAATGAGCAGTTCTTC CASSMLAGALYNEQFF
TRBJ2-1 NA TRBV7-2 NA TGTGCCAGCAGCTTAGCGTGGTTCAATGAGCAGTTCTTC CASSLAWFNEQFF
TRBJ1-2 NA TRBV5-1 TRBD1 TGCGCCAGCAGCCTACAAGGGACAGCCAACTATGGCTACACCTTC CASSLQGTANYGYTF
TRBJ2-7 NA TRBV5-1 TRBD2 TGCGCCAGCAGCTTGGAGCGGGGGGCCTACGAGCAGTACTTC CASSLERGAYEQYF
TRBJ2-5 NA TRBV18 NA TGTGCCAGCTCACCAACTCTTTCTGGGGAGACCCAGTACTTC CASSPTLSGETQYF
TRBJ1-5 few TRBV7-6 NA TGTGCCAGCAGCTCATCTGGGGAGGGCAATCAGCCCCAGCATTTT CASSSSGEGNQPQHF
TRBJ1-2 NA TRBV30 TRBD1 TGTGCCTGGAGAGAACCGGGACAGGGGTATGGCTACACCTTC CAWREPGQGYGYTF
TRBJ2-3 NA TRBV7-3 TRBD1 TGTGCCAGCAGCCGACAGGGGGCCAGCACAGATACGCAGTATTTT CASSRQGASTDTQYF
TRBJ2-4 NA TRBV19 NA TGTGCCAGTAGTCCCCCGGTGGGGGGGCAAATTCAGTACTTC CASSPPVGGQIQYF
TRBJ2-1 few TRBV13 NA TGTGCCAGCAGCCTCCGGACTGGGGGGAATGAGCAGTTCTTC CASSLRTGGNEQFF
TRBJ2-5 NA TRBV7-8 NA TGTGCCAGCAGCTTGGCTAGCTGGGAGACCCAGTACTTC CASSLASWETQYF
TRBJ1-1 NA TRBV15 NA TGTGCCACCAGCAGAGGCCCGATAGGTTCTGTGGGTAACACTGAAGCTTTCTTT CATSRGPIGSVGNTEAFF
TRBJ1-4 NA TRBV7-2 NA TGTGCCAGCAGCTTAAGTCTGGGGGCGGCTAATGAAAAACTGTTTTTT CASSLSLGAANEKLFF
TRBJ2-5 NA TRBV30 NA TGTGCCTGGAGTGTAAGGTGGGAGACCCAGTACTTC CAWSVRWETQYF
TRBJ2-2 NA TRBV9 TRBD2 TGTGCCAGCAGCGTAGCGGGAGGGCCGGGCGGGGAGCTGTTTTTT CASSVAGGPGGELFF
TRBJ2-2 NA TRBV5-4 TRBD1 TGTGCCAGCACCGAGGACAGGGGGCAAACCGGGGAGCTGTTTTTT CASTEDRGQTGELFF
TRBJ1-1 NA TRBV6-6 NA TGTGCCAGCAGTTACCCCCAGGGGAGGGACACTGAAGCTTTCTTT CASSYPQGRDTEAFF
TRBJ2-7 NA TRBV11-2 TRBD2 TGTGCCAGCAGCAAAGCGGGAGTTATCAACGAGCAGTACTTC CASSKAGVINEQYF
TRBJ1-5 NA TRBV6-5 TRBD1 TGTGCCAGCAGTGGGACAGGTCGCAATCAGCCCCAGCATTTT CASSGTGRNQPQHF
TRBJ2-1 NA TRBV15 TRBD2 TGTGCCACCAGCAGAGTCTCGCTAGCGGGAAATACGCAGTTCTTC CATSRVSLAGNTQFF
TRBJ1-4 NA TRBV19 TRBD1 TGTGCCACTAAACAAAGGGGGCCTGGTGAAAAACTGTTTTTT CATKQRGPGEKLFF
TRBJ2-1 NA TRBV29-1 TRBD1 TGCAGCGTACTCCTGAGGACAGGGACCTACAATGAGCAGTTCTTC CSVLLRTGTYNEQFF
TRBJ1-2 NA TRBV10-3 NA TGTGCCATCAGCAGAAATCAGGAGAACTATGGCTACACCTTC CAISRNQENYGYTF
TRBJ1-1 NA TRBV10-3 NA TGTGCCATCAGTGAGTCGGGGACCATGACGAACACTGAAGCTTTCTTT CAISESGTMTNTEAFF
TRBJ1-4 NA TRBV30 NA TGTGCCTGGAGTATTGGGTTATCAGGACTATATGAAAAACTGTTTTTT CAWSIGLSGLYEKLFF
TRBJ1-1 few TRBV15 NA TGTGCCACCAGTCTAGAGGGCACTGAAGCTTTCTTT CATSLEGTEAFF
TRBJ1-5 NA TRBV27 TRBD1 TGTGCCAGCATCTACAGGGGCGGCAATCAGCCCCAGCATTTT CASIYRGGNQPQHF
TRBJ2-1 few TRBV11-2 NA TGTGCCAGCAGCTTAAGGTTCCATGAGCAGTTCTTC CASSLRFHEQFF
TRBJ2-5 NA TRBV7-8 NA TGTGCCAGCAGCGAATCCGGGACCAAGGAGACCCAGTACTTC CASSESGTKETQYF